The rows below give T cell receptor beta chains drawn from one sample of a study of Ad26.COV2.S vaccination and SARS-CoV-2 variants. Profiling relied on immunoSEQ multiplex PCR, and the TCRdb table lists in-frame clones only, not all of them. Of some 390,000 clones in the sample, 80% to 90% are singletons; the top ten hold 3.5%. This material consisted of peripheral blood, taken in a trial of Ad26.COV2.S vaccine versus placebo. The receptors were sampled from a person between 18 and 65 years old who received the Ad26.COV2.S COVID-19 vaccine or a placebo. CDR3s include the opening cysteine and the closing phenylalanine or tryptophan. The D gene is left open where the match is weak. Rows give clone size only sometimes, using once, few, many, or a class for an expanded clone.

DNA	CDR3	D	J	V	size
TGTGCCAGCAGTCAACAGGGAGGAGGAGGTCAGCCCCAGCATTTT	CASSQQGGGGQPQHF	-	TRBJ1-5	TRBV6-2/TRBV6-3	-
TGTGCCAGCAGTGACTCGAGGAGACAAGCTTTCTTT	CASSDSRRQAFF	-	TRBJ1-1	TRBV6-4	-
TGTGCCAGCAACAAGCCTGCTGGGGCCAACGTCCTGACTTTC	CASNKPAGANVLTF	-	TRBJ2-6	TRBV28	-
TGCGCCAGCAGTGTATCAGGGCTCGAAAAACTGTTTTTT	CASSVSGLEKLFF	-	TRBJ1-4	TRBV10-2	-
TGTGCCAGCAGCCCAAGACTAGCGGGGGATACCGGGGAGCTGTTTTTT	CASSPRLAGDTGELFF	TRBD2	TRBJ2-2	TRBV5-4	-
TGTGCCAGCAGCGTAGGGGGGGGAACCACTGAAGCTTTCTTT	CASSVGGGTTEAFF	-	TRBJ1-1	TRBV9	-
TGTGCCAGCAGCGTAGAAGCCTATAATTCACCCCTCCACTTT	CASSVEAYNSPLHF	-	TRBJ1-6	TRBV9	few
TGTGCCAGCAGCTTGGGGGGCAGGTACAATGAGCAGTTCTTC	CASSLGGRYNEQFF	-	TRBJ2-1	TRBV5-4	-
TGCGCCAGCAGCCAAACAGGGGAATGGGGGGGCTCCTACGAGCAGTACTTC	CASSQTGEWGGSYEQYF	-	TRBJ2-7	TRBV4-3	-
TGTGCCAGTAAAATGGGGGTTCTCACTGGAAACACCATATATTTT	CASKMGVLTGNTIYF	-	TRBJ1-3	TRBV19	-
TGTGCCAGTAGTATAAATCCCCTGGCCCCCGGCTACACCTTC	CASSINPLAPGYTF	-	TRBJ1-2	TRBV19	-
TGTGCCACCAGTTCCGCGGGGAGCAATCAGCCCCAGCATTTT	CATSSAGSNQPQHF	-	TRBJ1-5	TRBV24-1	few
TGTGCCAGCAGCTTCTACAGGGGCGTCTATAATTCACCCCTCCACTTT	CASSFYRGVYNSPLHF	TRBD1	TRBJ1-6	TRBV7-9	few
TGTGCCAGCAGCGCAAGCGGGGGCAGAGTTGGCTACACCTTC	CASSASGGRVGYTF	-	TRBJ1-2	TRBV9	once
TGTGCCAGCAGTTACTCAATCTACGAGCAGTACTTC	CASSYSIYEQYF	-	TRBJ2-7	TRBV6-6	-
TGTGCCAGCAGCCCTGACAGGCCCACCGCCTACTCTGGGGCCAACGTCCTGACTTTC	CASSPDRPTAYSGANVLTF	-	TRBJ2-6	TRBV6-2/TRBV6-3	-
TGCGCCAGCAGCCACTCCAGAGGGAGCGGCTACACCTTC	CASSHSRGSGYTF	-	TRBJ1-2	TRBV4-3	-
TGTGCCAGCAGTGGATGGGAGTACAATGAGCAGTTCTTC	CASSGWEYNEQFF	-	TRBJ2-1	TRBV28	-
TGTGCCAGCAGTTACGGGCCGACAGCCTCATGGGAGACCCAGTACTTC	CASSYGPTASWETQYF	-	TRBJ2-5	TRBV6-2/TRBV6-3	-
TGCGCCAGCAGCTTCAGGGCTTCGGAGACCCAGTACTTC	CASSFRASETQYF	-	TRBJ2-5	TRBV5-1	-
TGCAGCGTTGCAGGGGACTATGGCTACACCTTC	CSVAGDYGYTF	-	TRBJ1-2	TRBV29-1	many
TGTGCCAGCAACGGAGGGACAGATACGCAGTATTTT	CASNGGTDTQYF	-	TRBJ2-3	TRBV12-3/TRBV12-4	-
TGTGCCAGCAGCCAACAGGGTTTGAGAAACACCATATATTTT	CASSQQGLRNTIYF	-	TRBJ1-3	TRBV3-1/TRBV3-2	once
TGTGCCAGCTCACCCCAGGAGGGACAGGGGACCTTTTCCAACTATGGCTACACCTTC	CASSPQEGQGTFSNYGYTF	TRBD1	TRBJ1-2	TRBV18	-
TGTGCCAGCAGCTTAGAAAACACAGATACGCAGTATTTT	CASSLENTDTQYF	-	TRBJ2-3	TRBV7-2	few
TGTGCCACCAGTGAACCCCAGACAGGGAGCGAGCAGTACTTC	CATSEPQTGSEQYF	TRBD1	TRBJ2-7	TRBV24-1	-
TGTGCCAGTAAGGGGACAGGGGGCTGGGACACTGAAGCTTTCTTT	CASKGTGGWDTEAFF	TRBD1	TRBJ1-1	TRBV19	-
TGTGCCAGCAGTCCAGACGGTTTGAACACTGAAGCTTTCTTT	CASSPDGLNTEAFF	-	TRBJ1-1	TRBV7-6	-
TGTGCCAGCAGTTTTTCGCAGTCGAGCTCCTACAATGAGCAGTTCTTC	CASSFSQSSSYNEQFF	-	TRBJ2-1	TRBV27	few
TGTGCCAGCAGCCGAGGGACTTCGGCGAACACTGAAGCTTTCTTT	CASSRGTSANTEAFF	-	TRBJ1-1	TRBV5-5	-
TGTGCCAGCAGCTTCGGACAGAACACTGAAGCTTTCTTT	CASSFGQNTEAFF	-	TRBJ1-1	TRBV5-8	-
TGTGCCTGGAGTGAACAAGTCGAGCAGTACTTC	CAWSEQVEQYF	-	TRBJ2-7	TRBV30	-
TGTGCCAGCAGCCAGTTACTAGCGGGGGGCGAGGTTTACAATGAGCAGTTCTTC	CASSQLLAGGEVYNEQFF	TRBD2	TRBJ2-1	TRBV3-1/TRBV3-2	-
TGTGCCAGCAGTTACTCGACTGCAGGGGGCACTGAAGCTTTCTTT	CASSYSTAGGTEAFF	TRBD1	TRBJ1-1	TRBV6-5	-
TGTGCCAGTAGTATCGGTAGTGGACCTATGGGCTACACCTTC	CASSIGSGPMGYTF	-	TRBJ1-2	TRBV19	-
TGCGCCAGCAGTGAGTATAGGGGCAATGAGCAGTTCTTC	CASSEYRGNEQFF	-	TRBJ2-1	TRBV10-1	-
TGTGCCAGCAGTGAAGTCCCGACAGGGAGAGACTATGGCTACACCTTC	CASSEVPTGRDYGYTF	TRBD1	TRBJ1-2	TRBV6-1	-
TGTGCCAGCAGCTTAGGAACCTCTGATGAGCAGTTCTTC	CASSLGTSDEQFF	-	TRBJ2-1	TRBV7-2	-
TGTGCCACCGCGGACAGGGATAATGAAAAACTGTTTTTT	CATADRDNEKLFF	TRBD1	TRBJ1-4	TRBV15	-
TGTGCCAGCAGCCCCCGAGGTGACACTGAAGCTTTCTTT	CASSPRGDTEAFF	-	TRBJ1-1	TRBV9	few
TGTGCCAGCAGTCCCCAGGGCCTGGGAGCTTTCTTT	CASSPQGLGAFF	-	TRBJ1-1	TRBV12-3/TRBV12-4	-
TGTGCCAGCAGCCAAGTCGTCGGGGCGTCCTACGAGCAGTACTTC	CASSQVVGASYEQYF	-	TRBJ2-7	TRBV14	-
TGTGCCAGCAGCGAGGGCGAGTCTGGAAGGACAGTCGGAAACACCATATATTTT	CASSEGESGRTVGNTIYF	-	TRBJ1-3	TRBV21-1	-
TGTGCCAGCAGCTTGATGGCCAGATCATTGGGGAAAGAGACCCAGTACTTC	CASSLMARSLGKETQYF	-	TRBJ2-5	TRBV7-2	-
TGCGCCAGCAGACCCGTATTTCGGGACACGGGCCGCTCCGAGCAGTACTTC	CASRPVFRDTGRSEQYF	-	TRBJ2-7	TRBV23-1	-
TGTGCCAGCAGCCCCTGGGGGGGGACAGGGGGCGACTATGGCTACACCTTC	CASSPWGGTGGDYGYTF	TRBD1	TRBJ1-2	TRBV7-2	-
TGTGCCAGCAGCGTCTACTCCGGGGGTCCCTCGGGAGATACGCAGTATTTT	CASSVYSGGPSGDTQYF	-	TRBJ2-3	TRBV9	-